This T cell receptor beta chain was sequenced during a study of blood T cell repertoires in COVID-19. Study at large: The United States, Italy and Spain were the sources of the acute and convalescent COVID-19 samples.

Donors in Cohort 3 who had recovered were those with two negative PCRs, healthcare professional clearance, or resolution of their symptoms. TCRdb keeps only in-frame clones here, not all; method: immunoSEQ multiplex PCR. Of 150,000 to 200,000 clones in the sample, roughly 80% were seen once. There are 14 residues in the CDR3. The germline V gene has CDR1 SGHDT and CDR2 YYEEEE. V gave up 4 bases and J gave up 8 bases, with 17 bases separating them. Sequenced: PBMCs or T cells enriched from blood (not recorded which). The chain combines TRBV5-6 with TRBJ2-3; D ambiguous. The receptor was isolated from a man aged 45-60 years who had recovered from COVID-19. The CDR3 region is CASSPGGSFGTQYF. In DNA form, the CDR3 reads TGTGCCAGCAGCCCCGGCGGCAGTTTCGGTACGCAGTATTTT.